This T cell receptor beta chain was sequenced for a study of PD-1 blockade in classical Hodgkin lymphoma. J was trimmed by 4 bases and V by 0 bases; bases with no gene match: 5. The CDR3 has 16 residues. Per germline, CDR1 SGHTA and CDR2 FQGNSA. Time point given: cycle 4 day 1 (C4D1), after five to seven weeks of nivolumab. Relapse after autologous stem cell transplantation occurred in every patient, and brentuximab vedotin exposure varied. Comments on this clone: Its matching antigen is unknown.

Clones were read by immunoSEQ multiplex PCR, and TCRdb kept only the in-frame ones, dropping some. Among tens of thousands of clones listed, 65% to 85% were seen once. Study findings and constraints: Exclusion was applied to patients who started nivolumab under 1 year after ASCT. Relapsed/refractory patients reportedly had the lowest baseline TCR diversity, below newly diagnosed patients, who were below healthy donors. Although disease activity or prior therapy may be involved, causes of the repertoire differences remain undefined. Diversity similar to that of newly diagnosed patients was seen at baseline in complete responders.

The V and J genes are TRBV7-2 and TRBJ2-5, with 10 bases lining up with TRBD1. This sample comprised peripheral blood mononuclear cells (PBMCs), obtained before the fourth cycle of nivolumab. The source is a human donor with classical Hodgkin lymphoma. The CDR3 DNA reads TGTGCCAGCAGCTTAGCGGGGACAGGGGAACGAGAGACCCAGTACTTC. Residues: CASSLAGTGERETQYF.